A selection of T cell receptor beta chains follows, all from one sample in a study of cytomegalovirus exposure and HLA in healthy donors. Assay used: immunoSEQ multiplex PCR; TCRdb lists only in-frame clones, some missing. The sample lists about 89,000 clones; around 85% were seen once. The sequenced sample consisted of PBMCs. Source of these receptors: a man aged 40-50 years in good health and CMV-seropositive. The CDR3 runs from the conserved cysteine through the conserved F or W. The D gene is left open where the match is weak. Rows give clone size only sometimes, using once, few, many, or a class for an expanded clone.

size	V	D	J	DNA	CDR3
NA	TRBV11-2	TRBD1	TRBJ2-7	TGTGCCAGCAGCCCAGACAGGGGGCTCTACGAGCAGTACTTC	CASSPDRGLYEQYF
NA	TRBV5-1	TRBD2	TRBJ2-1	TGCGCCAGCAGCTGGACTAGCGGAGGGAGTGGGAATGAGCAGTTCTTC	CASSWTSGGSGNEQFF
NA	TRBV2	NA	TRBJ2-7	TGTGCCAGCAGTGTGGGGCGGCAGCTTAATTACGAGCAGTACTTC	CASSVGRQLNYEQYF
NA	TRBV6-5	TRBD1	TRBJ1-2	TGTGCCAGCAGTGAAAATCAGGGGGCGCGAGGCTACACCTTC	CASSENQGARGYTF
once	TRBV6-5	TRBD1	TRBJ1-6	TGTGCCAGCAGTAAGGGACAGGATAATTCACCCCTCCACTTT	CASSKGQDNSPLHF
NA	TRBV27	TRBD2	TRBJ2-7	TGTGCCAGCAGTGAAGCGGGAGGGAGAAACGAGCAGTACTTC	CASSEAGGRNEQYF
once	TRBV11-2	TRBD2	TRBJ2-7	TGTGCCAGCAGCTTAGGGACTAGCGGGAGTATTTACGAGCAGTACTTC	CASSLGTSGSIYEQYF
NA	TRBV16	TRBD1	TRBJ2-6	TGTGCCAGCAGCCCTGGACAGGGTAAGGCCAACGTCCTGACTTTC	CASSPGQGKANVLTF
once	TRBV7-2	NA	TRBJ2-3	TGTGCCAGCAGCTCGCGGACAGGCACAGATACGCAGTATTTT	CASSSRTGTDTQYF
NA	TRBV7-6	NA	TRBJ2-1	TGTGCCAGCAGCTTAGTTGGGGGGGCAGGACACAATGAGCAGTTCTTC	CASSLVGGAGHNEQFF
once	TRBV5-1	TRBD2	TRBJ2-1	TGCGCCAGCAGCTTCCCTACTAGCGGGCTCGACAATGAGCAGTTCTTC	CASSFPTSGLDNEQFF
NA	TRBV7-2	TRBD1	TRBJ1-6	TGTGCCAGCAGCCTCACAGGGGGTTCCTCACCCCTCCACTTT	CASSLTGGSSPLHF
NA	TRBV18	NA	TRBJ1-2	TGTGCCAGCTCACCGAAACAGGGATCATCTTATGGCTACACCTTC	CASSPKQGSSYGYTF
NA	TRBV7-8	NA	TRBJ2-2	TGTGCCAGCAGCGCCCAGGGAACGAACACCGGGGAGCTGTTTTTT	CASSAQGTNTGELFF
NA	TRBV5-1	NA	TRBJ1-3	TGCGCCAGCAGCACGTCAGGGTCTGATGGAAACACCATATATTTT	CASSTSGSDGNTIYF
NA	TRBV14	TRBD1	TRBJ2-1	TGTGCCAGCAGCCAAGGACAGGGGAATTGGGGTGAGCAGTTCTTC	CASSQGQGNWGEQFF
NA	TRBV6-1	TRBD2	TRBJ2-5	TGTGCCAGCGTTCTAGCGGGAGGGAAGCAGTACTTC	CASVLAGGKQYF
few	TRBV11-2	NA	TRBJ1-1	TGTGCCAGCATCAATACAGGGTTTAACACTGAAGCTTTCTTT	CASINTGFNTEAFF